The 26 T cell receptor beta chains presented below share a single source sample, sequenced in a study of CD8+CD57+ T cells in acquired aplastic anemia (dated by TCRdb to 2016 to 2018). Sequencing was performed on an Illumina HiSeq 2000. TCR beta VDJ combination and CDR3 sequence profiling used genomic DNA as the template. TCRdb reprocessing: public reads trimmed at Q25 with fastp, clones called with MiXCR, in-frame beta chains kept. Entries that share a CDR3 protein sequence are merged under the most common genes and DNA. The sample records a few hundred thousand distinct CDR3 sequences, 55% to 70% of which are singletons. The top ten clones comprise 4% of the sample. Sequenced input: sorted CD4+, CD8+, or CD8+CD57+ T cells (not recorded which) from PBMCs. The receptor source for this set is a human donor in good health, serving as a control.

This clonotype showed up many times. The V call is TRBV15, the J call TRBJ2-5; D is tentatively TRBD1 or TRBD2 (5 bases each). CDR1 and CDR2 from the germline V gene are LNHNV and YYDKDF (reference sequence). CDR3 size: 14 residues. Trimming removed 1 base at V and 5 bases at J, with 11 bases between. This CDR3 reads CATSRGGLGETQYF. The CDR3 DNA is TGTGCCACCAGCAGAGGGGGGTTAGGGGAGACCCAGTACTTC.

The sample holds many counts of this clonotype. This chain uses TRBV5-1 with TRBJ1-5, with a tentative D call TRBD1 (6 bases). CDR3 size: 15 residues. CDR1 is SGHRS, CDR2 YFSETQ, per germline. V was cut by 0 bases and J by 7 bases, with 14 bases left in between. The CDR3 sequence: CASSLAGEGTQPQHF. Written as DNA, the CDR3 is TGCGCCAGCAGCTTGGCAGGGGAGGGGACGCAGCCCCAGCATTTT.

The chain recombines TRBV20-1 with TRBJ1-2; the D gene is possibly TRBD1 (6 bases). CDR3 length: 15 residues. Between the trimmed V and J ends, which lost 4 bases and 5 bases, there was a span of 20 bases. Per germline, CDR1 DFQATT and CDR2 SNEGSKA (reference sequence). In nucleotides, the CDR3 is TGCAGTGCTAAGGGGTGGGGGGCCAACAATTATGGCTACACCTTC. Translated, it gives CSAKGWGANNYGYTF.

This clonotype was detected ten times or more. The V gene is TRBV6-2 or TRBV6-3, the J gene TRBJ1-6; 7 positions agree with TRBD1. Unmatched junction bases numbered 0, after V lost 2 bases and J lost 5 bases. Per the germline V gene, CDR1 is MNHEY and CDR2 is SVGEGT. This CDR3 has 14 residues. The DNA for the CDR3 is TGTGCCAGCAGTTACGGGACAGATAATTCACCCCTCCACTTT. It is translated as CASSYGTDNSPLHF.

V gene TRBV7-3 combines with J gene TRBJ2-7, with 13 nucleotides matching TRBD2. Germline V lookup: CDR1 SGHTA, CDR2 FQGTGA. The CDR3 is 14 amino acids. The ends lost 5 bases at V and 6 bases at J; junction bases unmatched: 4. In nucleotides, the CDR3 is TGTGCCAGCAGCACTAGCGGGGGGGACGGCGAGCAGTACTTC. Residues: CASSTSGGDGEQYF.

V usage is TRBV7-7 and J usage is TRBJ2-5; 15 bases agree with TRBD2. Germline V gene lookup returns CDR1 SSHAT and CDR2 FNYEAQ (reference sequence). The CDR3 is 17 amino acids. V gave up 4 bases and J gave up 3 bases; unmatched junction bases: 6. CDR3 sequence (DNA): TGTGCCAGCAGCTCAGGGACTAGCGGGGGGATTAAAGAGACCCAGTACTTC. This sequence encodes CASSSGTSGGIKETQYF. The full variable domain, completed using reference TRBV7-7 and TRBJ2-5, is GAGVSQSPRYKVTKRGQDVTLRCDPISSHATLYWYQQALGQGPEFLTYFNYEAQPDKSGLPSDRFSAERPEGSISTLTIQRTEQRDSAMYRCASSSGTSGGIKETQYFGPGTRLLVL.

The gene calls are TRBV15 and TRBJ1-5; TRBD1 matches at 9 bases. Unmatched junction bases numbered 9, after V lost 0 bases and J lost 9 bases. Germline V gives CDR1 LNHNV, CDR2 YYDKDF (reference sequence). CDR3 length: 16 residues. CDR3 in amino acids: CATSRDYGQGKWPQHF. In DNA, the CDR3 is TGTGCCACCAGCAGAGACTACGGACAGGGGAAATGGCCCCAGCATTTT.

This clonotype was observed at least ten times. The chain combines TRBV7-8 with TRBJ2-7; 9 nucleotides align to TRBD1. This CDR3 is 17 amino acids long. Germline values: CDR1 SGHVS, CDR2 FQNEAQ. The V gene end was trimmed by 2 bases and the J gene end by 7 bases; junction bases not matched to a gene: 15. CDR3 residues: CASSLFPPGTGKREQYF. In nucleotides, the CDR3 is TGTGCCAGCAGCTTATTTCCGCCCGGGACAGGGAAGAGAGAGCAGTACTTC.

As to this clonotype: Compared with germline, one end of the junction differs, possibly owing to a read error. CDR3: CASSFDRADTYSF. CDR3 nucleotide sequence: TGTGCCAGCAGCTTTGACAGGGCAGATACCTACTCCTTC. The J gene is TRBJ1-2, the V gene TRBV2, with 7 bases aligning to TRBD1. Germline lookup yields CDR1 SNHLY and CDR2 FYNNEI. The CDR3 loop spans 13 amino acids.

The V and J genes are TRBV9 and TRBJ2-3; unclear D gene. Trimming removed 0 bases at V and 10 bases at J, with 21 bases between. The CDR3 sequence is 16 residues long. Germline V CDR1 and CDR2: SGDLS, YYNGEE. The DNA for the CDR3 is TGTGCCAGCAGCGTAGCTACGGCGGCAGCAAATACGCCGCAGTATTTT. The encoded protein is CASSVATAAANTPQYF.

The chain carries TRBV20-1 and TRBJ2-7; D unresolved. The CDR3 has 14 residues. V lost 5 bases and J lost 5, with 19 bases in between. The V gene's germline CDR1 is DFQATT and CDR2 SNEGSKA (reference sequence). The CDR3 coding sequence is TGCAGTGCTGCGCAATCGAGACCCACCGACGAGCAGTACTTC. Translating gives CSAAQSRPTDEQYF.

This chain uses TRBV11-2 with TRBJ2-7, with D possibly being TRBD2 (6 bases). Germline values: CDR1 SGHAT, CDR2 FQNNGV. The CDR3 totals 15 residues. Trimming pared 1 base from V and 7 bases from J, leaving 17 bases between. CDR3: CASSLVAGGPGEQYF. In nucleotides, the CDR3 is TGTGCCAGCAGCTTAGTGGCAGGAGGGCCAGGGGAGCAGTACTTC. Variable domain in full (rest from reference TRBV11-2 and TRBJ2-7): EAGVAQSPRYKIIEKRQSVAFWCNPISGHATLYWYQQILGQGPKLLIQFQNNGVVDDSQLPKDRFSAERLKGVDSTLKIQPAKLEDSAVYLCASSLVAGGPGEQYFGPGTRLTVT.

As concerns this clonotype: A much larger clone sits a single nucleotide away, making a read error possible. This rearrangement joins TRBV12-3 or TRBV12-4 to TRBJ2-7; tentatively, D is TRBD1 or TRBD2 (5 bases each). V lost 5 bases, J lost 0 bases, and 14 bases lay in between. The CDR3 extends over 15 amino acids. CDR3 protein: CASSPGAHSSYEQYF. CDR3 in DNA: TGTGCCAGCAGTCCCGGGGCGCATAGCTCCTACGAGCAGTACTTC.

The J gene is TRBJ1-1, the V gene TRBV29-1; D remains unclear. Trimming shortened V by 3 bases and J by 1 base, and 6 bases separated the two germline ends. This CDR3 is 12 amino acids long. Germline V gene lookup returns CDR1 SQVTM and CDR2 ANQGSEA. DNA for the CDR3: TGCAGCGTTGACATTAGGAACACTGAAGCTTTCTTT. As protein: CSVDIRNTEAFF.

Concerning this clonotype itself: The junction and the germline gene differ at one end; a read error may be behind it. The chain employs TRBV9 and TRBJ1-1; 8 bases are a match to TRBD1. Germline lookup yields CDR1 SGDLS and CDR2 YYNGEE. This CDR3 comprises 14 residues. CDR3 sequence (DNA): TGTGCCACCAGCAGAGAAGGGACAGGCCCTGAAGCTTTCTTT. Translation gives CATSREGTGPEAFF.

The rearrangement uses TRBV12-3 or TRBV12-4 and TRBJ2-2; TRBD1 matches 7 bases. There are 15 residues in the CDR3. The ends lost 3 bases at V and 1 base at J; junction bases unmatched: 2. The CDR3: CASSFRQGNTGELFF. Written as DNA, the CDR3 is TGTGCCAGCAGTTTTAGACAGGGGAACACCGGGGAGCTGTTTTTT.

In regard to this clonotype: The junction differs from germline at one of its ends, possibly a read error. The chain is built from TRBV7-2 and TRBJ2-1; tentatively, D is TRBD2 (5 bases). The CDR3 spans 17 residues. CDR1 is SGHTA, CDR2 FQGNSA, per germline. The CDR3 DNA is TGTGCCAGCAGCCTAGAGGGCGCCGGGCGGCGGCGGAATGAGCAGTCCTTC. Its protein is CASSLEGAGRRRNEQSF.

The gene calls are TRBV7-6 and TRBJ1-4; a weak D match, TRBD1 (6 bases). V was trimmed by 4 bases and J by 8 bases, leaving 26 bases between them. The CDR3 consists of 18 residues. Germline CDR1 reads SGHVS; CDR2 reads FNYEAQ. The chain's CDR3 is CASSSGRGQAAFLEKLFF. The CDR3 nucleotides read TGTGCCAGCAGCTCAGGGCGGGGGCAGGCGGCCTTTCTAGAAAAACTGTTTTTT.

In this sample, this clonotype turned up once. The chain couples TRBV6-6 to TRBJ2-7; 12 nucleotides line up with TRBD1. The V segment lost 7 bases and the J segment 7 bases; nucleotides outside the gene matches: 23. The CDR3 length is 19 residues. The germline V gene encodes CDR1 MNHNY and CDR2 SVGAGI (reference sequence). The CDR3 reads CASNFIPMNRDRGPREQYF. The CDR3 coding sequence is TGTGCCAGCAACTTTATCCCCATGAACCGGGACAGGGGGCCTCGTGAGCAGTACTTC.

At least ten counts were recorded for this clonotype. This chain joins TRBV20-1 and TRBJ2-7, with 11 bases fitting TRBD2. This CDR3 is built from 16 residues. In germline, CDR1 is DFQATT, CDR2 SNEGSKA (reference sequence). Germline trimming cut 0 bases from V and 1 base from J; bases unmatched to any gene: 5. CDR3 region: CSARDPLAGGSYEQYF. DNA of the CDR3: TGCAGTGCTAGAGATCCCCTAGCGGGGGGATCCTACGAGCAGTACTTC.

This chain links TRBV5-5 with TRBJ1-2; possibly TRBD1 for D (5 bases). From germline, CDR1 is SGHKS and CDR2 YYEKEE (reference sequence). Trimming removed 4 bases at V and 3 bases at J, with 10 bases between. The CDR3 is made up of 13 amino acids. The CDR3, as DNA: TGTGCCAGCAGCGCACAGGATGACTATGGCTACACCTTC. This codes for CASSAQDDYGYTF.

Remarks on this clonotype: At one of its ends the junction is not consistent with the germline gene, which may arise from a read error. The gene calls are TRBV19 and TRBJ1-5; TRBD1 is a possible D gene (6 bases). This CDR3 is built from 13 residues. The V gene's germline CDR1 is LNHDA and CDR2 SQIVND (reference sequence). CDR3 in amino acids: CASTRQEEKLQYF. As DNA, the CDR3 is TGTGCCAGCACCAGACAGGAAGAAAAACTCCAGTATTTC.

This clonotype appeared many times. The rearrangement joins TRBV2 to TRBJ1-1; D is undetermined. CDR1 is SNHLY, CDR2 FYNNEI, per germline. The CDR3 totals 13 residues. V was clipped by 6 bases and J by 0 bases, with 8 bases between them. In DNA, the CDR3 is TGTGCCAGCAGAATCCGAATGAACACTGAAGCTTTCTTT. Protein product: CASRIRMNTEAFF.

Turning to this clonotype: The junction does not match germline at one end; this may be a read error. The V gene is TRBV7-2, the J gene TRBJ1-2, with D perhaps matching TRBD1 (5 bases). CDR1 is SGHTA and CDR2 is FQGNSA in the germline V gene. The CDR3 sequence is 14 residues long. CDR3 DNA sequence: TGCGCCAGCAGCTTAGCTCCCGGGGCGTATTTCTACACCTTC. This gives the protein CASSLAPGAYFYTF.

Turning to this clonotype: A much larger clone lies one base from this, so it may be a read error. The V and J genes are TRBV10-3 and TRBJ1-6; 8 bases align to TRBD1. Germline trimming cut 4 bases from V and 0 bases from J; bases unmatched to any gene: 5. This CDR3 has 17 residues. Germline V CDR1 and CDR2: ENHRY, SYGVKD. CDR3: CAISVTGGVSYNSPLHF. For the CDR3, the DNA is TGTGCCATCAGTGTAACAGGGGGTGTCTCCTATAATTCACCCCTCCACTTT.

The chain carries TRBV7-3 and TRBJ2-5, with D unresolved. V lost 5 bases and J 13 bases, leaving 23 bases between the germline ends. The germline V gene encodes CDR1 SGHTA and CDR2 FQGTGA. The CDR3 contains 14 residues. The CDR3 DNA is TGTGCCAGCAGCCGTAGACGTAGCCGAGTAGCCCGGTACTTC. Amino acid sequence: CASSRRRSRVARYF.